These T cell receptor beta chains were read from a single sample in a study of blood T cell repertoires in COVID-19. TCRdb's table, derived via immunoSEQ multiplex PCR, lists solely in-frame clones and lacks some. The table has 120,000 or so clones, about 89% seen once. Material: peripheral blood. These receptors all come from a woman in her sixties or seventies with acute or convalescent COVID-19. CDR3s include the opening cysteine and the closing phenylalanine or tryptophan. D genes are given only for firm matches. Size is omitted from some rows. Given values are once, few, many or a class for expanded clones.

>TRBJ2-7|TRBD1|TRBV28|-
CASSPGTGLYEQYF
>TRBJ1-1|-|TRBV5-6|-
CASSRRGARGTEAFF
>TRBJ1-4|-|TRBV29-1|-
CSAYRSFGEKLFF
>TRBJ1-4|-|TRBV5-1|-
CASSTVQGSNEKLFF
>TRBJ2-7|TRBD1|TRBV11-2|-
CASSLEGDRGQYF
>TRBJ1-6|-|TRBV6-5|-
CASRGGVLYSPLHF
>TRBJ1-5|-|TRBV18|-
CATAQASGQPQHF
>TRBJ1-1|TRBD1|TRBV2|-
CASRNLGQGIAAFF
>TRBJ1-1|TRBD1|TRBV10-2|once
CASSESRQGEAFF
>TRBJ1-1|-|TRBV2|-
CASSVQGYTEAFF
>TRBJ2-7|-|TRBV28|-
CASIGGGTNYEQYF
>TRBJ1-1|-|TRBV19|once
CASSIGGPNTEAFF
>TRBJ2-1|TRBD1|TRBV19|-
CASSRTGLMGNEQFF
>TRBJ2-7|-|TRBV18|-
CASTGELRPYEQYF
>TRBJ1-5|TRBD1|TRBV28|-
CASSLIGQGFNQPQHF
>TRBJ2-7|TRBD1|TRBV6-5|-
CASSRTGGEQYF
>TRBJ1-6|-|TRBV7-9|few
CASSLEPLNSPLHF
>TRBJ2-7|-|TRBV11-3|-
CASSFGRSFSYEQYF
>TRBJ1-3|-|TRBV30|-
CAWNSGFGNTIYF
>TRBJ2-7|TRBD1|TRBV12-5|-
CASGLGRSLGTAIF
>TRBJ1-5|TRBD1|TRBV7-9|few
CASSLGYRGGNQPQHF
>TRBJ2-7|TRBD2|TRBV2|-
CASSPGTSGGLQYF
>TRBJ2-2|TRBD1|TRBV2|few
CASGGTGNTGELFF
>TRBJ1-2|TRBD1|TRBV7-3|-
CASSPGQGNYGYTF
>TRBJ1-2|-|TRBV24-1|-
CATSEPTGGEYGYTF
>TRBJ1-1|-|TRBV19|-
CASSMGFGERTEAFF
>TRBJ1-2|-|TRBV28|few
CASSLTTVGEVRGYTF
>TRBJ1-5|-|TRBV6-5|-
CASRRGGNQPQHF
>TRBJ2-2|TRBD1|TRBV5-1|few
CASSIFDRGLDTGELFF
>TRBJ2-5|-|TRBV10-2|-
CASSGFLQQAQYF
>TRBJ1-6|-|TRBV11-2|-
CASRLQLDSPLHF
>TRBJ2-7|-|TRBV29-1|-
CSVAPGTRSYEQYF
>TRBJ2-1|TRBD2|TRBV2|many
CASSGASGSYNEQFF
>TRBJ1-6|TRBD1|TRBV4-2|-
CASSQLADRGDSPLHF
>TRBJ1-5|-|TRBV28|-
CASGLTDNQPQHF
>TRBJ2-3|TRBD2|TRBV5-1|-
CASSFSGGVTYTQYF
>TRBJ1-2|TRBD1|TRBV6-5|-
CASIRDGTGNDGYTF
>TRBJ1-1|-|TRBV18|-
CASSREGRTEAFF
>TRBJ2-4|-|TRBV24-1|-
CATSDLVDIQYF
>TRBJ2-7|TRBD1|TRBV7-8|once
CASTAGTGGSYEQYF
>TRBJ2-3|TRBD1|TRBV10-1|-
CASSEGQAGTDTQYF
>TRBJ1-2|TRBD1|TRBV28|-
CASSLLWTGENYGYTF
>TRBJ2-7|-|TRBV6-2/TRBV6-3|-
CASSSQGFRFDEQYF
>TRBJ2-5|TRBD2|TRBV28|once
CASISTGGLQETQYF
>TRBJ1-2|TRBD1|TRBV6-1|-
CASSEAGTGRYTF
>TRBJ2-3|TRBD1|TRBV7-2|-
CASSQGQAADTQYF
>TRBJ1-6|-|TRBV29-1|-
CSATDGASSYNSPLHF
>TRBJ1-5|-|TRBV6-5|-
CASGPRNNQPQHF
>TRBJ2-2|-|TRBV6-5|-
CASSYNVGELFF
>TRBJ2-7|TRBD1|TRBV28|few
CASTFDRVDEQYF
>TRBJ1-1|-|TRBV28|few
CASTLRGWNTEAFF
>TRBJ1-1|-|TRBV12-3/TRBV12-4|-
CASSPRDTEAFF
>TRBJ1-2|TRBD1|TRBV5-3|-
CARSIYRGDGYTF